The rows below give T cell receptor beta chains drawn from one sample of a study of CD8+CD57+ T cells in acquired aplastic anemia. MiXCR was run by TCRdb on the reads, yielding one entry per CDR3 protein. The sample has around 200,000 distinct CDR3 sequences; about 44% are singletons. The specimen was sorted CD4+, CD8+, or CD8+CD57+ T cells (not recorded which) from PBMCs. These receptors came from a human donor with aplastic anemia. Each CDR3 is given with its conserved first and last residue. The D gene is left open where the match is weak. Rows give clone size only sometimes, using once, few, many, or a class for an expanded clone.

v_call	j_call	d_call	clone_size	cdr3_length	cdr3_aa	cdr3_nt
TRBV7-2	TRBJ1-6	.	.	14	CASSLEEYNSPLHF	TGTGCCAGCAGCTTAGAAGAGTATAATTCACCCCTCCACTTT
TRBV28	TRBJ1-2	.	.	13	CATVTGANYGYTF	TGTGCCACCGTTACAGGCGCAAACTATGGCTATACCTTC
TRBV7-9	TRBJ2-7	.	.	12	CASSKSSGEQYF	TGTGCCAGCAGCAAATCATCCGGCGAGCAGTACTTC
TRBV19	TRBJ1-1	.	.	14	CASSKAGMNTEAFF	TGTGCCAGTAGTAAGGCCGGGATGAACACTGAAGCTTTCTTT
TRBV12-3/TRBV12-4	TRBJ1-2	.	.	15	CACIGSGRVAYGYTF	TGTGCCTGCATAGGGTCAGGCCGGGTTGCCTATGGCTACACCTTC
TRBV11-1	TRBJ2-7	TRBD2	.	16	CASSPGGLAGINEQYF	TGTGCCAGCAGCCCCGGGGGACTAGCGGGGATAAACGAGCAGTACTTC
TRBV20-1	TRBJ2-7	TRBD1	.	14	CSALSRTGFGEQYF	TGCAGTGCCCTCAGCCGGACAGGGTTTGGTGAGCAGTACTTC
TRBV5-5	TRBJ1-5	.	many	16	CASSLLEGNINQPQHF	TGTGCCAGCAGCTTACTCGAGGGCAATATCAATCAGCCCCAGCATTTT
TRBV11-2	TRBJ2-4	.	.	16	CASSSSGTVAKNIQYF	TGTGCCAGCAGCTCGAGCGGGACAGTGGCCAAAAACATTCAGTACTTC
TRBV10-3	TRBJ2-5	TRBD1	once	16	CAISDPGQGAKETQYF	TGTGCCATCAGTGATCCAGGACAGGGGGCAAAAGAGACCCAGTACTTC
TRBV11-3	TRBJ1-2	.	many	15	CASSLEGSTNYGYTF	TGTGCCAGCAGCCTTGAGGGGTCAACTAACTATGGCTACACCTTC
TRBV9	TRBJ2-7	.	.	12	CASGGRNYEQYF	TGTGCCAGCGGGGGCAGGAACTACGAGCAGTACTTC
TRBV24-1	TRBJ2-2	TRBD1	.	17	CATSDVPGTGGVGELFF	TGTGCCACCAGTGATGTCCCCGGGACAGGGGGCGTCGGGGAGCTGTTTTTT
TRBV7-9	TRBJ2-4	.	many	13	CASSLGIQNIQYF	TGTGCCAGCAGCTTAGGTATTCAAAACATTCAGTACTTC
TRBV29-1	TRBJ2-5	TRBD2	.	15	CSVEEGLGRQETQYF	TGCAGCGTTGAAGAAGGACTAGGTCGACAAGAGACCCAGTACTTC
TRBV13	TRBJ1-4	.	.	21	CASSWLGSGRRDLLTNENLFF	TGTGCCAGCAGCTGGTTAGGCTCGGGGCGAAGAGATCTTCTTACTAATGAAAACCTGTTTTTT
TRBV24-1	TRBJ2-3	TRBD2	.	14	CATSEAGGTDTQYF	TGTGCCACCAGTGAGGCGGGGGGCACAGATACGCAGTATTTT
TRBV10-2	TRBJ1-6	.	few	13	CASSYREGSPLHF	TGCGCCAGCAGTTACAGGGAGGGCTCACCCCTCCACTTT
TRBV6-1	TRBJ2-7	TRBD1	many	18	CASSPVPGQGGHSYEQYF	TGTGCCAGCAGTCCAGTCCCGGGACAGGGAGGTCACTCCTACGAGCAGTACTTC
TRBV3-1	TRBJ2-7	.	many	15	CASSQGVGQTYEQYF	TGTGCCAGCAGCCAAGGGGTGGGACAAACCTACGAGCAGTACTTC
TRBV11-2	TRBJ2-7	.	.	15	CASTFFIADTYEQYF	TGTGCCAGCACCTTCTTCATAGCGGACACCTACGAGCAGTACTTC
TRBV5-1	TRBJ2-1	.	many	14	CASSPMGGRGEQFF	TGCGCCAGCAGCCCCATGGGGGGCCGAGGTGAGCAGTTCTTC